This is a list of T cell receptor beta chains from one sample in a study of T cells in Graves' hyperthyroidism and ophthalmopathy. TCRdb reanalysed the multiplex PCR reads using MiXCR and keeps one entry per CDR3 protein. This table holds 640,000 or so distinct CDR3 sequences, roughly 15% found once. Sequencing was done on a sample of blood. The receptors stem from a woman in her 40s with Graves' ophthalmopathy. The CDR3 runs from the conserved cysteine through the conserved F or W. Fields, in order: V gene, clone size, CDR3 protein. Rows give clone size only sometimes, using once, few, many, or a class for an expanded clone.

TRBV6-1,many,CASSEAGPSSYEQYF
TRBV28,NA,CASRLNRGRDRDQPQHF
TRBV29-1,few,CSAGDNYGYTF
TRBV9,NA,CASGRNRATNYGYTF
TRBV29-1,many,CSVGRDNYEQYF
TRBV6-1,many,CASKFEVQGVTGELFF
TRBV20-1,many,CSARDEYGGIYGYTF
TRBV19,many,CASSMWGQSTDTQYF
TRBV6-2/TRBV6-3,many,CASITPQGEDTEAFF
TRBV6-2/TRBV6-3,many,CASSYGTGGFNQPQHF
TRBV27,many,CASSSLLGQGRETQYF
TRBV19,many,CASQPQGYYGYTF
TRBV7-9,few,CASTAGSYEQYF
TRBV2,many,CATKAGASTDTQYF
TRBV5-1,once,CASSRSDGTPSSYEQYF
TRBV27,many,CASSERVNTEAFF
TRBV2,many,CASSDSGYMGYEQYF
TRBV6-2/TRBV6-3,many,CASSYLGQGDTEAFF
TRBV5-1,many,CASSLIWARRHTEAFF
TRBV6-2/TRBV6-3,many,CASSTGQPLAKNIQYF
TRBV3-1,NA,CASSQLGGPYGYTF
TRBV12-3/TRBV12-4,few,CASSLRQKETQYF
TRBV6-2/TRBV6-3,many,CASRLAGIFKRETQYF
TRBV6-2/TRBV6-3,many,CATTINTGELFF
TRBV7-9,few,CASSLTGKGETQYF
TRBV6-1,many,CASSQRRAGSNQPQHF
TRBV12-3/TRBV12-4,many,CASSRFGTEAFF
TRBV6-1,NA,CASSTGRQLFYEQYF
TRBV28,many,CASSSSVGTYEQYF
TRBV5-1,NA,CASSLILQQETQYF
TRBV12-3/TRBV12-4,many,CASTMGRGTEAFF
TRBV11-2,many,CASSLDGSGGQFF
TRBV27,few,CASSLLQVPYEQYF
TRBV4-1,many,CASSQDRTEETQYF
TRBV12-3/TRBV12-4,once,CASSLADKGQPQHF